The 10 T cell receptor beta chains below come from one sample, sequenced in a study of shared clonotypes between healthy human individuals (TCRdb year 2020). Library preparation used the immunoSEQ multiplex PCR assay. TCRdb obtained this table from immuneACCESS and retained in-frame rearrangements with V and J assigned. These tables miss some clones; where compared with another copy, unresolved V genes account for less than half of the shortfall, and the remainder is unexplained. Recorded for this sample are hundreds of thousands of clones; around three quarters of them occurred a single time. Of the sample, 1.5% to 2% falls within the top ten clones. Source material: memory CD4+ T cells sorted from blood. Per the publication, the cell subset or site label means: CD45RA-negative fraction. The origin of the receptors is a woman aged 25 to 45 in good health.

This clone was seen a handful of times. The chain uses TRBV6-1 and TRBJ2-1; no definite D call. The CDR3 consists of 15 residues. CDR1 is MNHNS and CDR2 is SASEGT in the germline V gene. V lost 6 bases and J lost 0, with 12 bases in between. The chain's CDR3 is CASRFQPVSYNEQFF. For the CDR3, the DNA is TGTGCCAGCAGATTTCAGCCAGTCTCCTACAATGAGCAGTTCTTC.

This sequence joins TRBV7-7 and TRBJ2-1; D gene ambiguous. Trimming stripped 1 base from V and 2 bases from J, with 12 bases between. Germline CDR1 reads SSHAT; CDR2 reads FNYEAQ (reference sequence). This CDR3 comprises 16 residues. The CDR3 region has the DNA TGTGCCAGCAGCTTAGAAGCTACCGCAACCTACAATGAGCAGTTCTTC. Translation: CASSLEATATYNEQFF.

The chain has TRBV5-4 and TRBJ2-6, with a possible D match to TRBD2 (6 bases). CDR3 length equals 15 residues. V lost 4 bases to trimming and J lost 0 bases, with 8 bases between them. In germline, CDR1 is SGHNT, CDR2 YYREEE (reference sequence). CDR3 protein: CASSAGRSGANVLTF. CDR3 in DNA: TGTGCCAGCAGCGCGGGACGCTCTGGGGCCAACGTCCTGACTTTC.

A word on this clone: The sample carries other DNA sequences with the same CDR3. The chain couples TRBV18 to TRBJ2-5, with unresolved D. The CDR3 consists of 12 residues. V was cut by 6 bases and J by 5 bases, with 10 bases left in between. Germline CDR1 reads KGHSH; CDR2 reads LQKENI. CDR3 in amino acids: CASSPSGETQYF. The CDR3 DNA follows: TGTGCCAGCTCGCCTAGTGGGGAGACCCAGTACTTC. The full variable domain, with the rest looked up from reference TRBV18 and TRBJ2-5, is NAGVMQNPRHLVRRRGQEARLRCSPMKGHSHVYWYRQLPEEGLKFMVYLQKENIIDESGMPKERFSAEFPKEGPSILRIQQVVRGDSAAYFCASSPSGETQYFGPGTRLLVL.

The CDR3 DNA sequence: TGTGCCAGCAGTTACTCTGGGACAGGGCACACCGGGGAGCTGTTTTTT. Translated: CASSYSGTGHTGELFF. The genes are TRBV6-6 and TRBJ2-2, with 9 bases aligning to TRBD1. With V trimmed by 0 bases and J by 3 bases, 2 bases remained unmatched. CDR3 length: 16 amino acids. Germline lookup yields CDR1 MNHNY and CDR2 SVGAGI (reference sequence).

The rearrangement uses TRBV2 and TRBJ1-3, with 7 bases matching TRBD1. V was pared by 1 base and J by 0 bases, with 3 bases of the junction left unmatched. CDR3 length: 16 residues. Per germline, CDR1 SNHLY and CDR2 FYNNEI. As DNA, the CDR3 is TGTGCCAGCAGTGAAGGACAGGGCCACTCTGGAAACACCATATATTTT. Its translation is CASSEGQGHSGNTIYF.

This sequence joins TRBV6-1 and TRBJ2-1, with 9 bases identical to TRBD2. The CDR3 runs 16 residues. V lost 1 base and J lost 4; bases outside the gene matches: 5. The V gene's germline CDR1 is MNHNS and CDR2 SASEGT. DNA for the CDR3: TGTGCCAGCAGTGAAGAGCTAGCGGGGCCTTACAATGAGCAGTTCTTC. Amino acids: CASSEELAGPYNEQFF.

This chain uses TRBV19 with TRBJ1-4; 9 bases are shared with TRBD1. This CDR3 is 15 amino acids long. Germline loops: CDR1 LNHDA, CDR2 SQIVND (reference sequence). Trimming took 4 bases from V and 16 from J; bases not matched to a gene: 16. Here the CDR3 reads CASSTGDRVSSPRFF. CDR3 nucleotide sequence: TGTGCCAGTAGTACCGGGGACAGGGTTTCCTCACCCCGGTTTTTT.

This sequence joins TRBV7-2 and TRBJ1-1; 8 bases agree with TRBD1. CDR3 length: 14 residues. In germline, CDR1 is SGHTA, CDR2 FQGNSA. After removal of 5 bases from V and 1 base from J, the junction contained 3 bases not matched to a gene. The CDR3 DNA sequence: TGTGCCAGCAGCCCGACAGGGGCGAACACTGAAGCTTTCTTT. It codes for CASSPTGANTEAFF.

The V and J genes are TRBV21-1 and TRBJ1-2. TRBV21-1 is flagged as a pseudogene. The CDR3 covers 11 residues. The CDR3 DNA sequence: TGTGCCAGCAGCAAAGATAAGAGCTACACCTTC. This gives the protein CASSKDKSYTF.